This TCR beta chain was recorded in a study of blood T cell repertoires in COVID-19. Looking at the study overall: The United States, Italy and Spain were the sources of the acute and convalescent COVID-19 samples. From T cells, B-cell-depleted T cells, or PBMCs came the material, which was cDNA or gDNA.

Only in-frame clones appear in the TCRdb table, and some are missing; sequencing was by immunoSEQ multiplex PCR. The sample records 130,000 to 150,000 clones, approximately 83% being singletons. Germline CDR1 KGHSH, CDR2 LQKENI. Losses at the gene ends were 2 bases for V and 3 bases for J; bases not matched to a gene: 9. The CDR3 extends over 16 amino acids. The study recruited people aged about 18 to 90 years across around 23 US areas. V is TRBV18 and J is TRBJ1-1; 7 nucleotides match TRBD1. What was sequenced was PBMCs or T cells enriched from blood (not recorded which). This TCR was sampled from a man aged 45-60 years who had recovered from COVID-19. CDR3 sequence (DNA): TGTGCCAGCTCACCATCACTTACAGGGGAGGACACTGAAGCTTTCTTT. Protein: CASSPSLTGEDTEAFF.